Described below is a single T cell receptor (beta chain) sequence and its context. The method was immunoSEQ multiplex PCR; TCRdb's version includes in-frame clones alone and lacks a portion of them. The sample includes roughly 180,000 clones, 80% of them seen just once. This sample is drawn from a study of blood T cell repertoires in COVID-19. The CDR3 is made up of 14 amino acids. The ends lost 7 bases at V and 7 bases at J; junction bases unmatched: 8. CDR1 SNHLY and CDR2 FYNNEI come from the germline V gene. This clonotype was obtained from a man aged 55-75 years who had been exposed to COVID-19. This chain joins TRBV2 and TRBJ2-1, with TRBD2 matching 9 bases. What was sequenced was PBMCs or T cells enriched from blood (not recorded which). The CDR3 nucleotides are TGTGCCAGCAAGGCGGGAGGGTTAGAGAATGAGCAGTTCTTC. As protein: CASKAGGLENEQFF.